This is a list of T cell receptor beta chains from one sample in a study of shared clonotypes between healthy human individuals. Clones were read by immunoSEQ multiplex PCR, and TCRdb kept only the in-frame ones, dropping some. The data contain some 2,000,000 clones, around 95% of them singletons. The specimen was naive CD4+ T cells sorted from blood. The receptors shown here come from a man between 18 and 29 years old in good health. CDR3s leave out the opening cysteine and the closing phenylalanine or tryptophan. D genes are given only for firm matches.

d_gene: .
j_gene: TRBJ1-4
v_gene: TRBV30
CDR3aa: AWSVRQEKLF

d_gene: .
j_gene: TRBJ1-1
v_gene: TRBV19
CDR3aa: ASRLPVDTEAF

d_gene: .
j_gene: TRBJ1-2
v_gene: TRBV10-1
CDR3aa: ASSGTSGTTNYGYT

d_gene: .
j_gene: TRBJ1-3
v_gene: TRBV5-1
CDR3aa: ASSLTGSNTIY

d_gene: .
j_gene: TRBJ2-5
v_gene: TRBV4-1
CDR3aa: ASSTTRQETQY

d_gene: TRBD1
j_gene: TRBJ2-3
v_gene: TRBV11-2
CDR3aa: ASSQRTGGTDTQY

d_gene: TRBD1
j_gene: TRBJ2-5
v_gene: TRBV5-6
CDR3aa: ASSSGQGVLETQY

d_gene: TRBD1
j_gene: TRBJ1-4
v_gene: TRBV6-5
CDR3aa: ASSSNFGQAIELF

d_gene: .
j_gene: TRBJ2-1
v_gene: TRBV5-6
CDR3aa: ASSLVGTTKRNEQF

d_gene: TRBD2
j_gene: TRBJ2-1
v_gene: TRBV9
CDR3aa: ASSVSGRVPNEQF

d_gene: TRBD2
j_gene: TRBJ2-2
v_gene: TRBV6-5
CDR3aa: ASTRGAGSTGELF

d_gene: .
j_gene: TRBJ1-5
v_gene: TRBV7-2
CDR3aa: ASSLESNQPQH

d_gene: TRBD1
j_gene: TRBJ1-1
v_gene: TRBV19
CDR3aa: ASTLEGAVTEAF

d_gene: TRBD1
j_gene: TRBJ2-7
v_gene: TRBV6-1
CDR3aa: ASSQDRGSYEQY

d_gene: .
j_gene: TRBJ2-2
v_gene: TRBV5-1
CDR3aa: ASTPRAGATGELF

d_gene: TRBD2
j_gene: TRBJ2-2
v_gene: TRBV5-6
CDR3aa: ASSLAWLAGGTGELF

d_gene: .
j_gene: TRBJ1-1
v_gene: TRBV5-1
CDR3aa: ASSLDAYGGRFTEAF

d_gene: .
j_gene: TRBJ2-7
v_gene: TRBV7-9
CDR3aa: ASSPVGKGGNEQY

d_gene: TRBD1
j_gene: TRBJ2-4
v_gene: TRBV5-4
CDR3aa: ASSSTGGTIQY

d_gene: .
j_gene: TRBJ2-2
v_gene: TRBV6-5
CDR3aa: ASRRGKDTGELF

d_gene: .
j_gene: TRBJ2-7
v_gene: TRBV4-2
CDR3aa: ASSQDLGYYEQY

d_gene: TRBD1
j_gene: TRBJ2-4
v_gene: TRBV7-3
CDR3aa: ASSSNPDRANIQY

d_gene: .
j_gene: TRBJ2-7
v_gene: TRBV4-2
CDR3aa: ASSQDTGRNEQY